This paragraph covers one TCR beta chain sequence. This sample was included in a study of blood T cell repertoires in COVID-19. Across the study: Some COVID-19 samples were acute and others convalescent; all came from the United States, Italy and Spain. Sample material is recorded as cDNA or gDNA derived from T cells, B-cell-depleted T cells, or PBMCs.

Germline V lookup: CDR1 MNHEY, CDR2 SVGEGT. The CDR3 has 14 residues. V lost 0 bases to trimming and J lost 2 bases, with 8 bases between them. Authors' processing steps: Reference gene primer amplification yielded estimated nucleated cell counts. Produced via immunoSEQ multiplex PCR; TCRdb's table is partial and in-frame only. Clone size and V and J calls were adopted from that table, with D and trimming inferred from the DNA. This table holds about 38,000 clones, about 94% found once. Specimen: peripheral blood. This TCR derives from a human donor with active COVID-19. The donor label of this sample is uncertain. The chain carries TRBV6-2 or TRBV6-3 and TRBJ2-7, with D perhaps matching TRBD2 (6 bases). The CDR3 is CASSYSSGAYEQYF. The CDR3 region has the DNA TGTGCCAGCAGTTACTCGTCGGGAGCCTACGAGCAGTACTTC.